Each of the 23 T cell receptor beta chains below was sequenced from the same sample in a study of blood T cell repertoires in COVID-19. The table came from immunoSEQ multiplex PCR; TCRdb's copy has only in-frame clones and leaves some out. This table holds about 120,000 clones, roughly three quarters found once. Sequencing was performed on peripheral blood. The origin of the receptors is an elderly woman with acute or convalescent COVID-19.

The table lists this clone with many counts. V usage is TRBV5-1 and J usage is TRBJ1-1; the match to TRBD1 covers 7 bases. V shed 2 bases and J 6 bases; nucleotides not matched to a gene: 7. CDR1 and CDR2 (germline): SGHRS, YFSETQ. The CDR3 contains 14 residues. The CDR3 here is CASSFTGEEAEAFF. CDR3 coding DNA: TGCGCCAGCAGCTTCACAGGGGAGGAGGCTGAAGCTTTCTTT.

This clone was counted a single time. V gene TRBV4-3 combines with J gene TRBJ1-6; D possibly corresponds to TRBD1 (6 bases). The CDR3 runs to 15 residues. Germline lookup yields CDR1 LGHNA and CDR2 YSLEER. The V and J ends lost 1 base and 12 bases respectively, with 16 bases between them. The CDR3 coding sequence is TGCGCCAGCAGCCAAGTGGGGACAAGACCCAAACCCCTCCACTTT. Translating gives CASSQVGTRPKPLHF.

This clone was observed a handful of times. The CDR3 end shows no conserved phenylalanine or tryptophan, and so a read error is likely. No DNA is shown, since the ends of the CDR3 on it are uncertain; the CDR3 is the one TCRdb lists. The CDR3 loop reads CASSFSEANSGVL. The rearrangement uses TRBV12-3 or TRBV12-4 and TRBJ1-3; TRBD1, the D gene given by the table, was not confirmed from the DNA. The CDR3 spans 13 residues, counting both ends.

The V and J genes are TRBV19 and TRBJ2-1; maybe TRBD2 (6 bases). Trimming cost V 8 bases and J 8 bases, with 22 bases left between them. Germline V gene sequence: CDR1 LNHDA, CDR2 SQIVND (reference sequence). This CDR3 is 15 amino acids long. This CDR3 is CASRSPGLPLDEQFF. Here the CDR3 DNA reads TGTGCCAGTCGATCCCCGGGACTCCCTTTGGATGAGCAGTTCTTC.

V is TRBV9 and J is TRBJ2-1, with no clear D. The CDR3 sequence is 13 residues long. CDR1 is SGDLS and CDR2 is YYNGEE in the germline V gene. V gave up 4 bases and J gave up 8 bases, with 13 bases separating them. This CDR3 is CASSPRSSYEQFF. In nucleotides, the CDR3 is TGTGCCAGCAGCCCCCGTAGTTCCTATGAGCAGTTCTTC.

The CDR3 coding sequence is TGCGCCAGCAGTCGTGCCTTAGCGGGATACAATGAGCAGTTCTTC. It encodes CASSRALAGYNEQFF. The V gene is TRBV5-1, the J gene TRBJ2-1; 8 bases agree with TRBD2. The CDR3 is 15 amino acids. CDR1 and CDR2 from the germline V gene are SGHRS and YFSETQ. V dropped 5 bases and J dropped 4; count of bases not matched to a gene: 8.

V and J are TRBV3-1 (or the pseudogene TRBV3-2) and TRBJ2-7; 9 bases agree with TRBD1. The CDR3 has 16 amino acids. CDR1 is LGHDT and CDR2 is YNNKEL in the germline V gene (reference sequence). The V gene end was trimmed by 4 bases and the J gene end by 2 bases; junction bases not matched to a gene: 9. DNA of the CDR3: TGTGCCAGCAGCCCGGACAGGGGAAGAGCGACCTACGAGCAGTACTTC. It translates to CASSPDRGRATYEQYF.

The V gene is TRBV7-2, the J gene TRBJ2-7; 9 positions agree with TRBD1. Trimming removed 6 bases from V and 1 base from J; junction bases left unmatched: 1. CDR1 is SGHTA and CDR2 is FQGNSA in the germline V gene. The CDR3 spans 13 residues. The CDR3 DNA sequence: TGTGCCAGCAGACAGGGGGCTTCCTACGAGCAGTACTTC. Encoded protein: CASRQGASYEQYF.

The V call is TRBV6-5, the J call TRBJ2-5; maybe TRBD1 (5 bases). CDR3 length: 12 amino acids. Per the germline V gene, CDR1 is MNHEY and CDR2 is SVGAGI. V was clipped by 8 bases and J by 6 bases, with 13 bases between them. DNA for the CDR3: TGTGCCAGCTCAGGGTTGGGTCAGACCCAGTACTTC. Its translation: CASSGLGQTQYF.

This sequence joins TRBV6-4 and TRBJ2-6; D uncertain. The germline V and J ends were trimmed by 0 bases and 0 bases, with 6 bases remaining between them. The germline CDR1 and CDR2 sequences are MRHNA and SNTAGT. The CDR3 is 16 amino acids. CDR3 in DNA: TGTGCCAGCAGTGACTCAGACACCTCTGGGGCCAACGTCCTGACTTTC. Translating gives CASSDSDTSGANVLTF.

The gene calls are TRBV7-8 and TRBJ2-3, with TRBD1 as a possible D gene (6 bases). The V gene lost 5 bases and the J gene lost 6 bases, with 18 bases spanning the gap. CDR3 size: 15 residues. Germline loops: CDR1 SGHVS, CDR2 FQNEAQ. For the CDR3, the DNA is TGTGCCAGCAGCCTCATGGACAGCTTTAAGGATACGCAGTATTTT. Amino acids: CASSLMDSFKDTQYF.

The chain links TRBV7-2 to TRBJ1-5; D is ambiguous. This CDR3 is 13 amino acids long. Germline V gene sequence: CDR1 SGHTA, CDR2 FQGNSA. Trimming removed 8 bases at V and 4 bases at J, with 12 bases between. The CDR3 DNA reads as TGTGCCAGCGGACTATCATCTAATCAGCCCCAGCATTTT. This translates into CASGLSSNQPQHF.

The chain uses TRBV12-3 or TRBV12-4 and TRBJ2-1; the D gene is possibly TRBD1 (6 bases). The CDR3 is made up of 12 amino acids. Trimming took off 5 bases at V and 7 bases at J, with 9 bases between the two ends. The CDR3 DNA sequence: TGTGCCAGCAGTGGAACAGGGAATGAGCAGTTCTTC. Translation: CASSGTGNEQFF.

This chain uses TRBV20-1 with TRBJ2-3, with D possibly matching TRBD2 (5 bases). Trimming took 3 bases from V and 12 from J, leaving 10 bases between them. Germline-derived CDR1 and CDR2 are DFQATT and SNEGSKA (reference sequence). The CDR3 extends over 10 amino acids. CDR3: CSASSVFQYF. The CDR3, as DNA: TGCAGTGCTAGTAGCGTTTTTCAGTATTTT.

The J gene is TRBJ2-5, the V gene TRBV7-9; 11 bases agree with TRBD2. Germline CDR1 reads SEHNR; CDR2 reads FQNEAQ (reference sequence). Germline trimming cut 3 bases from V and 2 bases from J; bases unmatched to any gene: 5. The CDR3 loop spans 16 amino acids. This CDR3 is CASSFGSGGVQETQYF. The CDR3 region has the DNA TGTGCCAGCAGCTTTGGTAGCGGGGGGGTTCAAGAGACCCAGTACTTC.

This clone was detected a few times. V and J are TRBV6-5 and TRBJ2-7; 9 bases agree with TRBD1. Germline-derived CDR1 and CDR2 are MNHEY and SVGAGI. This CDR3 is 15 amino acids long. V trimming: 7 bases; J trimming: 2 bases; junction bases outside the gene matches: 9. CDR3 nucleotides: TGTGCCAGCATTTCATCCGGGACAGGGCCCTACGAGCAGTACTTC. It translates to CASISSGTGPYEQYF.

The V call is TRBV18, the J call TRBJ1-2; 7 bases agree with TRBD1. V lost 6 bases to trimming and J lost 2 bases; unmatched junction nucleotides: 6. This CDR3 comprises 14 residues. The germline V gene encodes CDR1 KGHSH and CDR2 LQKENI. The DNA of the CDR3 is TGTGCCAGCTCCCTCGGAGGGGGCAACTATGGCTACACCTTC. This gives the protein CASSLGGGNYGYTF.

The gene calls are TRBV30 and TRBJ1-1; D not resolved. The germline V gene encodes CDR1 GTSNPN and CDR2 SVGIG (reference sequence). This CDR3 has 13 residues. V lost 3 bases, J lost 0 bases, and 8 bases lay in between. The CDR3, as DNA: TGTGCCTGGAGGACTGTCCTGAACACTGAAGCTTTCTTT. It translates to CAWRTVLNTEAFF.

CDR3 region: CASTAGLADTYEQYF. CDR3 DNA: TGTGCCAGCACTGCGGGACTAGCGGATACCTACGAGCAGTACTTC. This chain connects TRBV28 to TRBJ2-7, with TRBD2 matching over 11 bases. Germline loops: CDR1 MDHEN, CDR2 SYDVKM. Losses at the gene ends were 7 bases for V and 2 bases for J; bases not matched to a gene: 7. This CDR3 has 15 amino acids.

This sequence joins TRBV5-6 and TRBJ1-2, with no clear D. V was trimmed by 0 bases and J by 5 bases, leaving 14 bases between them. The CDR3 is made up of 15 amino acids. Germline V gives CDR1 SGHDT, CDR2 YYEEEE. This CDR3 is CASSLGRTLTYGYTF. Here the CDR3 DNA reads TGTGCCAGCAGCTTGGGGAGGACCCTGACTTATGGCTACACCTTC.

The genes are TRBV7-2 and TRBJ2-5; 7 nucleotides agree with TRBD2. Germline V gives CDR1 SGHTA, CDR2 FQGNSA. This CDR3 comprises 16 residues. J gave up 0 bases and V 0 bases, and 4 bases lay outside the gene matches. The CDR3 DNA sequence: TGTGCCAGCAGCTTAGCCGGGACTAAGGACCAAGAGACCCAGTACTTC. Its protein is CASSLAGTKDQETQYF.

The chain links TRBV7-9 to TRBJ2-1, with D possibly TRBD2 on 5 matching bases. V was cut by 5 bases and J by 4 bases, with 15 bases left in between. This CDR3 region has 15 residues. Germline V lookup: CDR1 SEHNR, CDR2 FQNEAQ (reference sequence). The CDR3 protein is CASSRGSGNYNEQFF. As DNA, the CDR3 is TGTGCCAGCAGCCGCGGCAGCGGAAATTACAATGAGCAGTTCTTC.

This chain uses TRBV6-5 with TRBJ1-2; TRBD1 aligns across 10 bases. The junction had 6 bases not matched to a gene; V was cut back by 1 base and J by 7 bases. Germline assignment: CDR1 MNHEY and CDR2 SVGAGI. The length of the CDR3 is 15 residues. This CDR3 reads CASSYYPRDRGGYTF. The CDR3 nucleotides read TGTGCCAGCAGTTACTACCCCCGGGACAGGGGTGGCTACACCTTC.